This T cell receptor (beta chain) emerged from a study of human T cells and chemical hapten exposure. One entry per CDR3 protein results from TCRdb running MiXCR on the RACE reads. The sample carries nearly 95,000 distinct CDR3 sequences, more than 9.5% recorded once. CDR3 length equals 13 residues. Trimming at V came to 6 bases and at J to 5 bases, leaving 4 bases not matched to a gene. A few counts support this clonotype. Indicated time point: patch test 2, 6 weeks after DPC sensitization. The sample's treatment: therapeutic diphenylcyclopropenone sensitization with weekly scalp DPC. This chain links TRBV12-3 or TRBV12-4 with TRBJ2-1; 7 positions agree with TRBD2. This sequence originates from a man aged 35-49 years with alopecia areata. Some clones in this sample may be carry-over from other donors' samples. The sample in question was whole blood, obtained in connection with sensitization to the hapten diphenylcyclopropenone (DPC). The CDR3 sequence: CASRSLADNEQFF. CDR3 DNA: TGTGCCAGCAGGTCCCTAGCGGACAATGAGCAGTTCTTC.